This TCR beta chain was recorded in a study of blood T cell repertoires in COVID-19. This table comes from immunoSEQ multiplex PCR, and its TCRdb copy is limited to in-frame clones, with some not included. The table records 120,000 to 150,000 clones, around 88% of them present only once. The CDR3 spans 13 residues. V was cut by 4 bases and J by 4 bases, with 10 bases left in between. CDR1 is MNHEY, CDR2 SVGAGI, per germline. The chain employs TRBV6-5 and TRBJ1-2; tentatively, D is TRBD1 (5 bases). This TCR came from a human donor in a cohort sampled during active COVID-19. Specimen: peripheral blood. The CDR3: CASSSQGPYGYTF. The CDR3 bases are TGTGCCAGCAGTTCCCAGGGTCCCTATGGCTACACCTTC.